This entry is about one T cell receptor (beta chain). Trimming stripped 1 base from V and 0 bases from J, with 17 bases between. Germline lookup yields CDR1 LGHNA and CDR2 YNFKEQ. The length of the CDR3 is 18 residues. One entry per CDR3 protein, called by TCRdb with MiXCR from the 5' RACE reads. Of about 63,000 distinct CDR3 sequences in the sample, around 16% were seen once. The sample originates from a study of T cells of healthy individuals. This clonotype was sampled from a human donor in good health. The V gene is TRBV4-2, the J gene TRBJ2-3; D is perhaps TRBD2 (5 bases). The CDR3 sequence is CASSQASGSTTSTDTQYF. CDR3 nucleotide sequence: TGTGCCAGCAGCCAAGCGTCGGGAAGCACTACTAGCACAGATACGCAGTATTTT.